This TCR beta chain was recovered during a study of T cell changes during pregnancy in multiple sclerosis. V was trimmed by 5 bases and J by 1 base, leaving 14 bases between them. The CDR3 covers 15 residues. Germline assignment: CDR1 SGHAT and CDR2 FQNNGV. The assay was immunoSEQ multiplex PCR, and TCRdb's table has in-frame clones only and misses some. The table lists roughly 46,000 clones, approximately 94% of them singletons. This clone was found a few times. The sample in question was CD8+ T cells from peripheral blood mononuclear cells, obtained in the first trimester of pregnancy. The chain couples TRBV11-2 to TRBJ1-1; D call uncertain. This sequence was found in a female donor with multiple sclerosis, enrolled in a pregnancy study. The CDR3 reads CASSLARPGNTEAFF. The CDR3 nucleotides read TGTGCCAGCAGCCTGGCCAGGCCCGGGAACACTGAAGCTTTCTTT.